The 30 T cell receptor beta chains given below trace back to one sample, sequenced in a study of persistence of HIV-infected CD4 T cells. The stimulus was lysate of CMV-infected fibroblasts, 9 to 10 ug/mL. Sorted nonresponding memory CD4+ T cells were CD40L-negative, CD69-negative, CD45RO-high. No antigen has been assigned to these receptors. Sequencing used immunoSEQ version 4 in survey mode. Measured with immunoSEQ multiplex PCR; TCRdb has only the in-frame clones, and not every one. The sample has about 30,000 clones, around 82% seen once. This specimen consisted of CD4+ T cells sorted from PBMCs after roughly 18-hour stimulation, obtained from a patient who received antiretroviral therapy. The receptors originated from an adult man with HIV who was CMV-seropositive.

The rearrangement links TRBV7-8 to TRBJ2-7; maybe TRBD1 (5 bases). Germline CDR1 reads SGHVS; CDR2 reads FQNEAQ. CDR3 length: 15 residues. Trimming took 0 bases from V and 4 from J, leaving 13 bases between them. Written as DNA, the CDR3 is TGTGCCAGCAGCTTAGCCCCCAGGGAAGGTTACGAGCAGTACTTC. Translation: CASSLAPREGYEQYF.

This sequence joins TRBV12-3 or TRBV12-4 and TRBJ1-2; TRBD1 might be the D (5 bases). Trimming left V 6 bases short and J 4 bases short, with 12 bases between. The CDR3 extends over 13 amino acids. CDR3 residues: CASSSGPGYGYTF. The DNA of the CDR3 is TGTGCCAGCAGCTCGGGACCGGGCTATGGCTACACCTTC.

This clone was detected only a few times. The chain links TRBV7-9 to TRBJ1-1, with D unclear. The CDR3 has 15 residues. Trimming pared 7 bases from V and 8 bases from J, leaving 23 bases between. From germline, CDR1 is SEHNR and CDR2 FQNEAQ (reference sequence). Written as DNA, the CDR3 is TGTGCCAGCACCGTTTTCTCAACCCCCCAGAAAGAAGCTTTCTTT. The encoded protein is CASTVFSTPQKEAFF.

CDR3 nucleotides: TGTGCCTGGAACCCTTCCGCCGGGGAGCAGTACTTC. Translating it yields CAWNPSAGEQYF. V and J are TRBV30 and TRBJ2-7; unclear D gene. The CDR3 runs to 12 residues. Germline V lookup: CDR1 GTSNPN, CDR2 SVGIG (reference sequence). The V end was cut by 4 bases, the J end by 7 bases, with 14 bases between.

This chain uses TRBV10-3 with TRBJ2-7, with no clear D. Trimming cost V 1 base and J 0 bases, with 4 bases left between them. The CDR3 is 13 residues long. Germline loops: CDR1 ENHRY, CDR2 SYGVKD. The CDR3 coding sequence is TGTGCCATCAGTGAGTGGGTCTCCTACGAGCAGTACTTC. It encodes CAISEWVSYEQYF.

This clone was detected only once. This chain connects TRBV15 to TRBJ1-2; the D is unclear. The length of the CDR3 is 17 residues. Germline values: CDR1 LNHNV, CDR2 YYDKDF (reference sequence). V was trimmed by 1 base and J by 1 base, leaving 16 bases between them. The CDR3 here is CATSRADGMRNNYGYTF. DNA of the CDR3: TGTGCCACCAGCAGAGCCGACGGGATGAGAAATAACTATGGCTACACCTTC.

This clone was detected only a few times. The rearrangement uses TRBV25-1 and TRBJ2-2; no clear D. The CDR3 loop spans 13 amino acids. Germline CDR1 reads MGHDK; CDR2 reads SYGVNS. Trimming took 11 bases from V and 5 from J, leaving 15 bases between them. CDR3 in DNA: TGTGCCGCCAGGAGCCCGCGGACCGGGGAGCTGTTTTTT. It is translated as CAARSPRTGELFF.

The V call is TRBV29-1, the J call TRBJ1-2; D unresolved. This CDR3 has 11 amino acids. V lost 4 bases and J 4 bases, leaving 7 bases between the germline ends. Germline CDR1 SQVTM, CDR2 ANQGSEA. CDR3 DNA: TGCAGCGTTGCCTTTTCCTATGGCTACACCTTC. This gives the protein CSVAFSYGYTF. The full variable domain, with the rest looked up from reference TRBV29-1 and TRBJ1-2, is SAVISQKPSRDICQRGTSLTIQCQVDSQVTMMFWYRQQPGQSLTLIATANQGSEATYESGFVIDKFPISRPNLTFSTLTVSNMSPEDSSIYLCSVAFSYGYTFGSGTRLTVV.

With respect to this clone: The sample holds other DNA sequences that translate to the same CDR3. The rearrangement uses TRBV19 and TRBJ2-1, with 9 bases identical to TRBD2. The V segment lost 5 bases and the J segment 8 bases; nucleotides outside the gene matches: 13. The CDR3 sequence is 16 residues long. In germline, CDR1 is LNHDA, CDR2 SQIVND (reference sequence). The CDR3 reads CASSPRGRGGADEQFF. Here the CDR3 DNA reads TGTGCCAGTAGTCCCCGGGGGCGGGGGGGGGCCGATGAGCAGTTCTTC.

CDR3 sequence (DNA): TGTGCCAGCAGGGACAGGGAGGCCGGGGAGCTGTTTTTT. Its translation: CASRDREAGELFF. The chain has TRBV12-3 or TRBV12-4 and TRBJ2-2, with 8 bases aligning to TRBD1. There are 13 residues in the CDR3. Trimming took 6 bases from V and 6 from J; bases not matched to a gene: 3.

This sequence joins TRBV9 and TRBJ2-5; TRBD1 matches at 7 bases. Trimming at V came to 3 bases and at J to 5 bases, leaving 7 bases not matched to a gene. This CDR3 has 14 residues. Germline V CDR1 and CDR2: SGDLS, YYNGEE. CDR3 sequence reads: CASSAPTGPETQYF. CDR3 nucleotide sequence: TGTGCCAGCAGCGCCCCGACAGGGCCCGAGACCCAGTACTTC.

This sequence joins TRBV5-8 and TRBJ2-3, with 7 nucleotides matching TRBD1. Germline CDR1 and CDR2: SGHTS and YDEGEE. V shed 3 bases and J 2 bases; nucleotides not matched to a gene: 9. The CDR3 is 16 residues long. The CDR3 region has the DNA TGTGCCAGCAGCTACCGGACAGGAGGTGCCACAGATACGCAGTATTTT. Protein: CASSYRTGGATDTQYF.

The V and J genes are TRBV6-1 and TRBJ2-5; the D gene is possibly TRBD1 (6 bases). V lost 5 bases, J lost 2 bases, and 12 bases lay in between. CDR1 and CDR2 (germline): MNHNS, SASEGT. The CDR3 length is 14 residues. The CDR3 loop is CASSSQDRQETQYF. The CDR3 region has the DNA TGTGCCAGCAGTTCTCAGGACAGACAAGAGACCCAGTACTTC.

The chain employs TRBV5-4 and TRBJ2-2, with 8 bases fitting TRBD2. Germline V CDR1 and CDR2: SGHNT, YYREEE (reference sequence). There are 15 residues in the CDR3. The V and J ends lost 3 bases and 3 bases, in that order; junction bases with no gene match: 4. The CDR3 region has the DNA TGTGCCAGCAGCTCGGGGCGGGGGGACACCGGGGAGCTGTTTTTT. Amino acid sequence: CASSSGRGDTGELFF.

The chain carries TRBV12-3 or TRBV12-4 and TRBJ2-1; 8 nucleotides line up with TRBD2. This CDR3 is 12 amino acids long. Trimming removed 11 bases from V and 7 bases from J; junction bases left unmatched: 7. The CDR3 DNA reads as TGTGCCGAAGGGACTAGAGCTAATGAGCAGTTCTTC. It is translated as CAEGTRANEQFF.

The chain employs TRBV5-6 and TRBJ2-1; D gene unclear. Germline CDR1 is SGHDT and CDR2 is YYEEEE. V was pared by 0 bases and J by 5 bases, with 15 bases between. This CDR3 spans 16 amino acids. This CDR3 reads CASSLAGQSRNNEQFF. The CDR3 coding sequence is TGTGCCAGCAGCTTGGCCGGGCAGTCAAGGAACAATGAGCAGTTCTTC.

The CDR3 coding sequence is TGTGCCAGCAGCCAGACAAGTGGAAGTCAGCCCCAGCATTTT. Translation gives CASSQTSGSQPQHF. The chain recombines TRBV3-1 (or the pseudogene TRBV3-2) with TRBJ1-5; D not certain. This CDR3 has 14 amino acids. The V and J ends lost 3 bases and 6 bases respectively, with 12 bases between them. Germline V gene lookup returns CDR1 LGHDT and CDR2 YNNKEL (reference sequence).

V usage is TRBV28 and J usage is TRBJ1-2; D may be TRBD1 (5 bases). V was cut by 11 bases and J by 6 bases, with 16 bases left in between. The germline CDR1 and CDR2 sequences are MDHEN and SYDVKM. CDR3 size: 12 residues. The CDR3 DNA follows: TGTGCCCTTAGGGGAGGGATACATGGCTACACCTTC. It yields the protein CALRGGIHGYTF.

This clone was seen once. The CDR3 region has the DNA TGTGCCAGCAGCTTAAAGGGCTCGGGGCAGGGGTCCCAGCATTTT. Translation: CASSLKGSGQGSQHF. The chain is built from TRBV7-8 and TRBJ1-5; a possible D gene is TRBD1 (6 bases). The CDR3 sequence is 15 residues long. Trimming shortened V by 2 bases and J by 11 bases, and 19 bases separated the two germline ends. Germline CDR1 reads SGHVS; CDR2 reads FQNEAQ.

The chain is built from TRBV6-5 and TRBJ1-2, with 11 bases aligning to TRBD1. Germline V lookup: CDR1 MNHEY, CDR2 SVGAGI. Losses at the gene ends were 2 bases for V and 7 bases for J; bases not matched to a gene: 6. The CDR3 is 15 amino acids. CDR3 loop: CASSYPDRGRGGYTF. CDR3 nucleotides: TGTGCCAGCAGTTACCCGGACAGGGGGCGAGGTGGCTACACCTTC.

The rearrangement joins TRBV6-6 to TRBJ1-3, with 7 bases identical to TRBD1. The germline V gene has CDR1 MNHNY and CDR2 SVGAGI (reference sequence). J was trimmed by 0 bases and V by 6 bases; bases with no gene match: 5. CDR3 size: 15 residues. The CDR3 bases are TGTGCCAGCAGCCCGGACAGGCGCTCTGGAAACACCATATATTTT. Its translation: CASSPDRRSGNTIYF.

This chain links TRBV4-1 with TRBJ1-1, with D maybe TRBD1 (5 bases). Trimming stripped 1 base from V and 0 bases from J, with 12 bases between. The CDR3 is 16 residues long. Looked up from germline, CDR1 is MGHRA and CDR2 is YSYEKL. CDR3 sequence: CASSQAARVMNTEAFF. The CDR3 DNA reads as TGCGCCAGCAGCCAAGCGGCCAGGGTTATGAACACTGAAGCTTTCTTT.

The chain carries TRBV7-2 and TRBJ1-1; D not certain. Trimming pared 5 bases from V and 0 bases from J, leaving 10 bases between. The CDR3 has 14 amino acids. Germline CDR1 reads SGHTA; CDR2 reads FQGNSA. CDR3: CASSEGRLNTEAFF. The CDR3 DNA sequence: TGTGCCAGCAGCGAAGGACGGTTGAACACTGAAGCTTTCTTT.

The genes are TRBV6-6 and TRBJ1-5; 7 nucleotides line up with TRBD1. With V trimmed by 10 bases and J by 4 bases, 10 bases remained unmatched. This CDR3 is built from 14 residues. Germline-derived CDR1 and CDR2 are MNHNY and SVGAGI (reference sequence). In nucleotides, the CDR3 is TGTGCCACCTACGCGCAGGGGGTTAATCAGCCCCAGCATTTT. Translating it yields CATYAQGVNQPQHF.

The genes are TRBV9 and TRBJ2-7; D gene unclear. Looked up from germline, CDR1 is SGDLS and CDR2 is YYNGEE. The CDR3 runs 14 residues. Trimming stripped 0 bases from V and 0 bases from J, with 7 bases between. The CDR3 loop reads CASSVGPSSYEQYF. Written as DNA, the CDR3 is TGTGCCAGCAGCGTAGGACCCAGCTCCTACGAGCAGTACTTC.

The CDR3 protein is CASSSLRGGNSPLHF. The CDR3 nucleotides read TGTGCCAGCAGCTCCCTTCGGGGTGGTAATTCACCCCTCCACTTT. This chain joins TRBV7-9 and TRBJ1-6; D is undetermined. The CDR3 totals 15 residues. In germline, CDR1 is SEHNR, CDR2 FQNEAQ (reference sequence). V lost 4 bases, J lost 6 bases, and 13 bases lay in between.

The chain combines TRBV19 with TRBJ1-5; D not certain. Germline assignment: CDR1 LNHDA and CDR2 SQIVND (reference sequence). The V end was cut by 3 bases, the J end by 0 bases, with 12 bases between. The CDR3 contains 16 residues. Here the CDR3 reads CASSIADGYSNQPQHF. CDR3 DNA sequence: TGTGCCAGTAGTATTGCTGACGGCTATAGCAATCAGCCCCAGCATTTT.

The gene calls are TRBV5-1 and TRBJ2-2, with TRBD2 matching over 14 bases. Germline loops: CDR1 SGHRS, CDR2 YFSETQ. Trimming took 3 bases from V and 3 from J; bases not matched to a gene: 4. The CDR3 loop spans 17 amino acids. CDR3 sequence (DNA): TGCGCCAGCAGCTGGGGGACTAGCGGGAGTTACACCGGGGAGCTGTTTTTT. Protein product: CASSWGTSGSYTGELFF.

CDR3 DNA: TGTGCCAGCAGCTTAGGCCTCTCAGTTGAAGCTTTCTTT. As protein: CASSLGLSVEAFF. The rearrangement links TRBV7-2 to TRBJ1-1; D is unresolved. Germline V gene sequence: CDR1 SGHTA, CDR2 FQGNSA. The CDR3 runs 13 residues. V shed 1 base and J shed 7 bases, with 10 bases lying between them.

This chain links TRBV4-2 with TRBJ2-2; unclear D gene. Trimming removed 0 bases at V and 2 bases at J, with 4 bases between. This CDR3 has 14 amino acids. Germline V gene data show CDR1 as LGHNA and CDR2 as YNFKEQ. CDR3: CASSQDSNTGELFF. CDR3 DNA sequence: TGTGCCAGCAGCCAAGATTCAAACACCGGGGAGCTGTTTTTT.